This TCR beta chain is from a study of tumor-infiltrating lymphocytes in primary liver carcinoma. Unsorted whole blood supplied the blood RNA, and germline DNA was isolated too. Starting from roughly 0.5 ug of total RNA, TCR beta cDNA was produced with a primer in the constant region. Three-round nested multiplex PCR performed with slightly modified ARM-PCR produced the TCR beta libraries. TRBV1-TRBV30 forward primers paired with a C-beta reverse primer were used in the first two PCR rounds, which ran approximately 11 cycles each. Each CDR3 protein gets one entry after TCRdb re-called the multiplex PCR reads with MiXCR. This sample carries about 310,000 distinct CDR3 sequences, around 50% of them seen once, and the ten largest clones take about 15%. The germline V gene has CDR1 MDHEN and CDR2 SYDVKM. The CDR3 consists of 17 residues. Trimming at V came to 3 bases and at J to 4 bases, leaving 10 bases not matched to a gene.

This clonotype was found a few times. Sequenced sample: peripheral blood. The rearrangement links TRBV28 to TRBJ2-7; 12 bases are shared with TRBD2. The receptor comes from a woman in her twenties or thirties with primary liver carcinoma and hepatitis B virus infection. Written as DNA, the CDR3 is TGTGCCAGCAGTTTCCCGTCCCTAGCGGGAGGGGGGTACGAGCAGTACTTC. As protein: CASSFPSLAGGGYEQYF.